One and the same sample provided the 14 T cell receptor beta chains below, sequenced in a study of blood T cell repertoires in COVID-19. Using immunoSEQ multiplex PCR, the repertoire was profiled, and TCRdb retains in-frame clones only, with some absent. Here the sample spans about 260,000 clones, around nine tenths being singletons. What was sequenced was peripheral blood. These receptors were obtained from a man aged 40-50 years who had recovered from COVID-19.

The chain combines TRBV7-8 with TRBJ2-5, with D tentatively TRBD1 (6 bases). V lost 0 bases to trimming and J lost 5 bases, with 13 bases between them. Germline CDR1 and CDR2: SGHVS and FQNEAQ. The CDR3 has 15 amino acids. CDR3 sequence: CASSLANRVRETQYF. The CDR3 DNA is TGTGCCAGCAGCTTAGCGAACAGGGTTCGGGAGACCCAGTACTTC. The full variable domain, in which reference TRBV7-8 and TRBJ2-5 provide the parts outside the CDR3, is GAGVSQSPRYKVAKRGQDVALRCDPISGHVSLFWYQQALGQGPEFLTYFQNEAQLDKSGLPSDRFFAERPEGSVSTLKIQRTQQEDSAVYLCASSLANRVRETQYFGPGTRLLVL.

This clone has more than one count but fewer than ten. An end of the junction differs from the germline gene, which may be a read error. The chain employs TRBV7-6 and TRBJ2-3; 12 positions agree with TRBD2. Germline values: CDR1 SGHVS, CDR2 FNYEAQ. This CDR3 is built from 13 residues. CDR3 loop: CASSLSGLAGALF. The CDR3 DNA sequence: TGTGCCAGCAGCTTATCGGGACTAGCGGGTGCCCTTTTT.

This clone was observed a few times. The J gene is TRBJ1-3, the V gene TRBV5-1; D is unresolved. The CDR3 has 14 amino acids. Looked up from germline, CDR1 is SGHRS and CDR2 is YFSETQ. Trimming removed 0 bases from V and 0 bases from J, with 4 bases in between. The CDR3 loop is CASSLDSSGNTIYF. The CDR3 DNA follows: TGCGCCAGCAGCTTGGATAGCTCTGGAAACACCATATATTTT.

The chain couples TRBV2 to TRBJ2-3; D not resolved. The germline V gene has CDR1 SNHLY and CDR2 FYNNEI. The CDR3 covers 13 residues. V was clipped by 4 bases and J by 5 bases, with 10 bases between them. CDR3 protein: CASSGHMVDTQYF. The CDR3 nucleotides read TGTGCCAGCAGTGGACACATGGTAGATACGCAGTATTTT.

The CDR3 sequence: CATSTRLAGKQETQYF. CDR3 in DNA: TGTGCCACCAGCACTCGACTAGCGGGTAAACAAGAGACCCAGTACTTC. The gene calls are TRBV15 and TRBJ2-5; 10 bases align to TRBD2. Trimming removed 4 bases from V and 2 bases from J; junction bases left unmatched: 7. CDR1 LNHNV and CDR2 YYDKDF come from the germline V gene (reference sequence). The CDR3 contains 16 residues.

CDR3 sequence: CASSERTGGPEAFF. DNA of the CDR3: TGTGCCAGCAGTGAGAGGACAGGGGGACCTGAAGCTTTCTTT. The rearrangement joins TRBV2 to TRBJ1-1; TRBD1 matches at 10 bases. CDR3 length: 14 residues. Trimming at V came to 3 bases and at J to 6 bases, leaving 4 bases not matched to a gene. Germline V lookup: CDR1 SNHLY, CDR2 FYNNEI.

This chain's CDR3 is CSVARFAGRVYYGYTF. CDR3 coding DNA: TGCAGCGTAGCCCGATTTGCGGGGAGGGTTTACTATGGCTACACCTTC. The chain combines TRBV29-1 with TRBJ1-2; D unclear. Trimming pared 6 bases from V and 3 bases from J, leaving 23 bases between. Germline CDR1 and CDR2: SQVTM and ANQGSEA. CDR3 size: 16 residues.

This clone came up a few times. This chain joins TRBV6-5 and TRBJ2-7, with D tentatively TRBD2 (6 bases). The CDR3 is 13 amino acids. Germline V gene lookup returns CDR1 MNHEY and CDR2 SVGAGI. V was trimmed by 6 bases and J by 0 bases, leaving 9 bases between them. The CDR3 sequence is CASRTGSSYEQYF. CDR3 in DNA: TGTGCCAGCAGAACCGGGAGCTCCTACGAGCAGTACTTC.

The chain employs TRBV15 and TRBJ1-1; D is uncertain. The CDR3 is made up of 14 amino acids. In germline, CDR1 is LNHNV, CDR2 YYDKDF (reference sequence). V was trimmed by 2 bases and J by 7 bases, leaving 14 bases between them. CDR3 nucleotides: TGTGCCACCAGCAGAACCAGGAGGACGGGTGAAGCTTTCTTT. Translated, it gives CATSRTRRTGEAFF. The variable domain in full, with the rest retrieved from reference TRBV15 and TRBJ1-1, is DAMVIQNPRYQVTQFGKPVTLSCSQTLNHNVMYWYQQKSSQAPKLLFHYYDKDFNNEADTPDNFQSRRPNTSFCFLDIRSPGLGDTAMYLCATSRTRRTGEAFFGQGTRLTVV.

V and J are TRBV4-3 and TRBJ1-1; TRBD1 is a possible D gene (5 bases). The V end lost 0 bases, the J end lost 7 bases, and 12 bases lay between the germline ends. The germline V gene has CDR1 LGHNA and CDR2 YSLEER. The CDR3 sequence is 14 residues long. CDR3 nucleotide sequence: TGCGCCAGCAGCCAAGATCCGGGGGAATATGAAGCTTTCTTT. It is translated as CASSQDPGEYEAFF.

The J gene is TRBJ2-5, the V gene TRBV7-8, with 10 bases identical to TRBD2. V lost 2 bases and J lost 4; bases outside the gene matches: 7. Germline lookup yields CDR1 SGHVS and CDR2 FQNEAQ. This CDR3 spans 16 amino acids. The chain's CDR3 is CASSLSSGGARETQYF. The CDR3 DNA is TGTGCCAGCAGCTTATCCAGCGGGGGGGCCCGAGAGACCCAGTACTTC.

The genes are TRBV5-6 and TRBJ2-3; D may be TRBD2 (6 bases). V shed 3 bases and J shed 5 bases, with 13 bases lying between them. The CDR3 consists of 14 residues. Germline lookup yields CDR1 SGHDT and CDR2 YYEEEE. CDR3 region: CASSSPRGRDTQYF. CDR3 DNA: TGTGCCAGCAGCTCCCCTCGGGGGAGAGATACGCAGTATTTT.

The chain is built from TRBV7-9 and TRBJ2-3; 14 nucleotides agree with TRBD2. V shed 5 bases, J shed 1 base, and the junction held 8 bases outside the gene matches. Per germline, CDR1 SEHNR and CDR2 FQNEAQ (reference sequence). The CDR3 runs to 18 residues. In DNA form, the CDR3 reads TGTGCCAGCAGCCCCGGGACTAGCGGGAGAGACCGCACAGATACGCAGTATTTT. Encoded protein: CASSPGTSGRDRTDTQYF.

The chain has TRBV5-1 and TRBJ2-3; 9 positions agree with TRBD2. Germline CDR1 is SGHRS and CDR2 is YFSETQ. This CDR3 contains 15 residues. Unmatched junction bases numbered 9, after V lost 4 bases and J lost 6 bases. The CDR3 bases are TGCGCCAGCAGCCTTCCGGGACTAGCTGTGGATACGCAGTATTTT. Amino acid sequence: CASSLPGLAVDTQYF.